Listed below are T cell receptor beta chains from one sample, sequenced in a study of blood T cell repertoires in COVID-19. The data were produced by immunoSEQ multiplex PCR, yet TCRdb's version contains in-frame clones alone and is incomplete. The repertoire holds hundreds of thousands of clones, with roughly nine tenths as singletons. Sample: PBMCs or T cells enriched from blood (not recorded which). The receptors come from a woman in her 50s in a cohort exposed to, infected with or recovered from COVID-19 (not recorded which). Each CDR3 is given with its conserved first and last residue. The D gene is left open where the match is weak. Clone size is not always given. Where it is, it says once, few, many or a class for expanded clones.

>TRBV5-1|-|-|TRBJ2-2
TGCGCCAGCAGCTTGGACGGCGGGGAGCTGTTTTTT
CASSLDGGELFF
>TRBV10-1|TRBD1|-|TRBJ1-4
TGCGCCAGCAACGACAGGGGGACTAATGAAAAACTGTTTTTT
CASNDRGTNEKLFF
>TRBV11-3|-|few|TRBJ2-7
TGTGCCAGCAGCTCATCACAGGAAGTAGGGGAGCAGTACTTC
CASSSSQEVGEQYF
>TRBV7-2|-|-|TRBJ2-5
TGTGCCAGCAGCTCCCAGGGGGGAAAAGAGACCCAGTACTTC
CASSSQGGKETQYF
>TRBV28|TRBD2|-|TRBJ2-5
TGTGCCAGCAATCATCGGGCCGGGGGAGCGGGGGAGACCCAGTACTTC
CASNHRAGGAGETQYF
>TRBV5-1|-|-|TRBJ1-5
TGCGCCAGCAGTCTCGAGGGACAGCCCCAGCATTTT
CASSLEGQPQHF
>TRBV15|TRBD1|few|TRBJ1-4
TGTGCCACCAGCCCAGGGGGCCGGGTAGGGGGAGAAAAACTGTTTTTT
CATSPGGRVGGEKLFF
>TRBV5-1|TRBD1|-|TRBJ2-7
TGCGCCAGCAGCCCCGGGACAGCTAACTCCTACGAGCAGTACTTC
CASSPGTANSYEQYF
>TRBV7-2|TRBD2|-|TRBJ2-7
TGTGCCAGCAGCCCTCGAGCGGGACCTCCCTACGAGCAGTACTTC
CASSPRAGPPYEQYF
>TRBV2|-|-|TRBJ2-7
TGTGCCAGCAGTGACAGCTACGAGCAGTACTTC
CASSDSYEQYF
>TRBV5-1|TRBD1|-|TRBJ1-6
TGCGCCAGCAGCTCGACAGGGCGAATTAATTCACCCCTCCACTTT
CASSSTGRINSPLHF